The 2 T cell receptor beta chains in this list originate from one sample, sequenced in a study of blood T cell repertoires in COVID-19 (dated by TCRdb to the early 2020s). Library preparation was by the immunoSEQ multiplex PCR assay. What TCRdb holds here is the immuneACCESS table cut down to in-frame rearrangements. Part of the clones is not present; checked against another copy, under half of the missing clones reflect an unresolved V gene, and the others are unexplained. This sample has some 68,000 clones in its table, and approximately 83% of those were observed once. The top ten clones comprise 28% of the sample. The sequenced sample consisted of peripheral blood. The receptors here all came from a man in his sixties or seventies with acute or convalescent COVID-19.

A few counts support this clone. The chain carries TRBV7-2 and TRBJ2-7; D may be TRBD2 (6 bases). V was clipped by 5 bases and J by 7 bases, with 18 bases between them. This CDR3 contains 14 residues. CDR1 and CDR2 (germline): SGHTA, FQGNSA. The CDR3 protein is CASSPGSDLREQYF. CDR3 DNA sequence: TGTGCCAGCAGCCCCGGGAGCGACCTTAGGGAGCAGTACTTC.

The CDR3 sequence is CASSQAGTGDTIYF. The CDR3 DNA is TGCGCCAGCAGCCAAGCTGGGACAGGGGACACCATATATTTT. The rearrangement links TRBV4-3 to TRBJ1-3, with 10 bases that match TRBD1. J lost 8 bases, V lost 1 base, and 2 bases had no gene match. Germline loops: CDR1 LGHNA, CDR2 YSLEER. The CDR3 runs to 14 residues.